This T cell receptor beta chain was observed in a study of CD8+ T cells in alopecia areata. Points from the study as a whole: Clonality was higher in lesional than normal scalp, especially in alopecia totalis/universalis.

cDNA serving as the sequencing template came from extracted, reverse transcribed RNA. The protocol was immunoSEQ multiplex PCR, while the TCRdb copy is restricted to in-frame clones and leaves out a portion. This sample has approximately 150,000 clones, with 67% found just once. V was pared by 1 base and J by 2 bases, with 7 bases of the junction left unmatched. CDR3 length equals 16 residues. Germline lookup yields CDR1 SGHRS and CDR2 YFSETQ. This clone was detected a few times. Its antigen is not known. In alopecia areata patients, both lesional scalp punch biopsies and peripheral blood were collected. Both CD4+ and CD8+ T cells were separated by sorting PBMCs.

The chain links TRBV5-1 to TRBJ1-1; 8 positions match TRBD1. The material sequenced was CD8+ T cells sorted from blood, taken at week 0. The clonotype comes from a human donor with alopecia areata. The CDR3 bases are TGCGCCAGCAGCTTGAGCAGGGGACAGGAAAACACTGAAGCTTTCTTT. Its protein is CASSLSRGQENTEAFF.